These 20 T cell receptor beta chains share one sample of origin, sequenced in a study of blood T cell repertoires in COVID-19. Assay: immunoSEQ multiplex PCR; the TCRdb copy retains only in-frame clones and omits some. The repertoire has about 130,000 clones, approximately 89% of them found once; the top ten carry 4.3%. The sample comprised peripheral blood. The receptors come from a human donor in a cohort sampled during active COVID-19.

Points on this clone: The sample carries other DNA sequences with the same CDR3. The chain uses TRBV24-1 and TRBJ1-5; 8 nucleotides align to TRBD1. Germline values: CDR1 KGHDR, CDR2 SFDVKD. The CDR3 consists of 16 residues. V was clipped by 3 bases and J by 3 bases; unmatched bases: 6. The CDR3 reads CATSDPRTGNNQPQHF. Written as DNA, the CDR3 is TGTGCCACCAGTGATCCACGGACAGGGAACAATCAGCCCCAGCATTTT.

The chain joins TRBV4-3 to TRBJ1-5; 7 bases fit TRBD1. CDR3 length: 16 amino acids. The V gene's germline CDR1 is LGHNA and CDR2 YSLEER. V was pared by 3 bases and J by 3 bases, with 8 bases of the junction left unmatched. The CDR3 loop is CASSQDITGDNQPQHF. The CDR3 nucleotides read TGCGCCAGCAGCCAGGATATCACAGGGGACAATCAGCCCCAGCATTTT.

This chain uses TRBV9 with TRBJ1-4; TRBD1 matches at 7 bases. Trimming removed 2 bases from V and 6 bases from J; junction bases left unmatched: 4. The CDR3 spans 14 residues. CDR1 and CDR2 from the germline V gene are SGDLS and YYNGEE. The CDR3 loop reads CASSVGTDDEKLFF. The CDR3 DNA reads TGTGCCAGCAGCGTCGGGACAGACGATGAAAAACTGTTTTTT.

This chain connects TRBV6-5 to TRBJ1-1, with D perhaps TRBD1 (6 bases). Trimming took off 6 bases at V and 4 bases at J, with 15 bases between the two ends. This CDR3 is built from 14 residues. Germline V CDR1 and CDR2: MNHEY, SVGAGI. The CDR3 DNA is TGTGCCAGCAGCACCGTAGGGGGGGCCACTGAAGCTTTCTTT. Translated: CASSTVGGATEAFF.

CDR3 loop: CASSRSGVGNIQYF. As DNA, the CDR3 is TGTGCCAGCAGCCGAAGCGGGGTCGGAAACATTCAGTACTTC. V usage is TRBV6-5 and J usage is TRBJ2-4, with TRBD2 matching over 7 bases. This CDR3 region has 14 residues. CDR1 and CDR2 from the germline V gene are MNHEY and SVGAGI. V lost 6 bases and J lost 6; bases outside the gene matches: 8.

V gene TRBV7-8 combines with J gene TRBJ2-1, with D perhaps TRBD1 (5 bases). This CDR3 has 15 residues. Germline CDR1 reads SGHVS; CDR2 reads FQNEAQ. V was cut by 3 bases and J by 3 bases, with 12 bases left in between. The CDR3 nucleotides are TGTGCCAGCAGCTTCCTATCAGGGTACTACAATGAGCAGTTCTTC. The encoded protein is CASSFLSGYYNEQFF.

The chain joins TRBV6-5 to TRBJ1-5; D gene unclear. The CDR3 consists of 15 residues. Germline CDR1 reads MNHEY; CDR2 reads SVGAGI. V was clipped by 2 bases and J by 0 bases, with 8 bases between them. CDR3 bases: TGTGCCAGCAGTTACCGACAAGATAGCAATCAGCCCCAGCATTTT. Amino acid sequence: CASSYRQDSNQPQHF.

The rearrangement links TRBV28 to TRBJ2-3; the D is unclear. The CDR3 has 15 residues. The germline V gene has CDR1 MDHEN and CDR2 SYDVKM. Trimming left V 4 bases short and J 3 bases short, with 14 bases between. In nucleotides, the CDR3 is TGTGCCAGCAGTTCTAGAGTAGAGTGGACAGATACGCAGTATTTT. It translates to CASSSRVEWTDTQYF.

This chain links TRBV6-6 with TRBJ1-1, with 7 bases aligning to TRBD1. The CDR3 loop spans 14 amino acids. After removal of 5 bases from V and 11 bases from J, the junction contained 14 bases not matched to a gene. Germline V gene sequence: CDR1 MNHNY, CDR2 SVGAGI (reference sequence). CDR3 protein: CASSKSGQQSRAFF. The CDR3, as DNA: TGTGCCAGCAGTAAGTCGGGACAGCAGTCGAGGGCTTTCTTT.

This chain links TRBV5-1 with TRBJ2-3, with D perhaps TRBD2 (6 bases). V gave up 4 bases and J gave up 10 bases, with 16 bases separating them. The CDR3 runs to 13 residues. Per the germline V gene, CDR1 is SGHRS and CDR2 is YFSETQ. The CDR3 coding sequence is TGCGCCAGCAGCCGGGACTCCCTTTCTGCGCAGTATTTT. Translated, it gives CASSRDSLSAQYF.

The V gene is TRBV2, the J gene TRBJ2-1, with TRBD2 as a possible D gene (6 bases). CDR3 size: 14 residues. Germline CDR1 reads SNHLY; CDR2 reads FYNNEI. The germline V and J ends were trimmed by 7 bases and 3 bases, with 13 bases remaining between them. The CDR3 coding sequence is TGTGCCAGCACAAGACTAGTTGGCTACAATGAGCAGTTCTTC. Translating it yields CASTRLVGYNEQFF.

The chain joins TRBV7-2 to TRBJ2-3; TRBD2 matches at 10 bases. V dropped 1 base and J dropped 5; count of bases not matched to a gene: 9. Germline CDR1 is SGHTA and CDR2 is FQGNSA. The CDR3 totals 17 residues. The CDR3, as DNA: TGTGCCAGCAGCTTAGAAGGCACTAGCGGGATTGGAGATACGCAGTATTTT. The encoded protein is CASSLEGTSGIGDTQYF.

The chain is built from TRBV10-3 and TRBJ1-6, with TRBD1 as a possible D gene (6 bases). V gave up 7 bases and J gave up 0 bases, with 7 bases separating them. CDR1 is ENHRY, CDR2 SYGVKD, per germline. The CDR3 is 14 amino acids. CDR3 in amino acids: CAIKGDSYNSPLHF. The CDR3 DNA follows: TGTGCCATCAAGGGGGACTCCTATAATTCACCCCTCCACTTT.

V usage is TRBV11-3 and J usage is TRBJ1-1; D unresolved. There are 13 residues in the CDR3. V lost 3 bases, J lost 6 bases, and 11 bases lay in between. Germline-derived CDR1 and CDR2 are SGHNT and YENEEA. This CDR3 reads CASSFGGLAEAFF. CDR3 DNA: TGTGCCAGCAGCTTTGGAGGGTTGGCTGAAGCTTTCTTT.

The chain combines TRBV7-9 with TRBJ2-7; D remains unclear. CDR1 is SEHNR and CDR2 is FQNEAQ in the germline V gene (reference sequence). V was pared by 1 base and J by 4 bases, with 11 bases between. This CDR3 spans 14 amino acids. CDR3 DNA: TGTGCCAGCAGCTTAGACCCGGGTCGGTACGAGCAGTACTTC. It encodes CASSLDPGRYEQYF.

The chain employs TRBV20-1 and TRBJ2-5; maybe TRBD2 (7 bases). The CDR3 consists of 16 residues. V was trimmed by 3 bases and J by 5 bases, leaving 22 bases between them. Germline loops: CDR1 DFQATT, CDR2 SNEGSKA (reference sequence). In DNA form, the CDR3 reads TGCAGTGCTAGTTTCCTAGAGGGGGGGTGGTTGGAGACCCAGTACTTC. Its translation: CSASFLEGGWLETQYF.

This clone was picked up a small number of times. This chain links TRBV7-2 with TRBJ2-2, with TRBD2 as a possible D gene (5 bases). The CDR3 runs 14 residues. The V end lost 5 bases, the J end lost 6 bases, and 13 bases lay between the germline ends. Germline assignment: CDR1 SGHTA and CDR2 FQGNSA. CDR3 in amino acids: CASSPNARAGELFF. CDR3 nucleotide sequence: TGTGCCAGCAGCCCCAACGCGCGGGCCGGGGAGCTGTTTTTT.

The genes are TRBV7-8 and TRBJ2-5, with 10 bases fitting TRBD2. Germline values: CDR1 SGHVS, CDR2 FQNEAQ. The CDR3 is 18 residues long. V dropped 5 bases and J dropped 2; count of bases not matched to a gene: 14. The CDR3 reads CASSRNFGLAARQETQYF. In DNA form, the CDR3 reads TGTGCCAGCAGCCGCAACTTCGGACTAGCGGCCCGACAAGAGACCCAGTACTTC.

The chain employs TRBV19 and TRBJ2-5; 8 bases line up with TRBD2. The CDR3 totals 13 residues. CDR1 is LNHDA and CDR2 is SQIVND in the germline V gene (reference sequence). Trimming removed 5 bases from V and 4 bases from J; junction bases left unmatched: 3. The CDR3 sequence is CASSYLAGETQYF. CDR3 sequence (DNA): TGTGCCAGTAGTTACCTAGCGGGAGAGACCCAGTACTTC. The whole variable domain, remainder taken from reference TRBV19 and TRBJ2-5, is DGGITQSPKYLFRKEGQNVTLSCEQNLNHDAMYWYRQDPGQGLRLIYYSQIVNDFQKGDIAEGYSVSREKKESFPLTVTSAQKNPTAFYLCASSYLAGETQYFGPGTRLLVL.

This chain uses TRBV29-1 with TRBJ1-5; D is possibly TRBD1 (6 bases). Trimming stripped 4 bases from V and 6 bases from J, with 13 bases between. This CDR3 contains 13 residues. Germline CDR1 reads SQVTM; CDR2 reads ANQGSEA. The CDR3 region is CSVGVDRLQPQHF. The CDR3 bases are TGCAGCGTTGGGGTAGACAGGCTTCAGCCCCAGCATTTT. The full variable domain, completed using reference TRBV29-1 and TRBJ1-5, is SAVISQKPSRDICQRGTSLTIQCQVDSQVTMMFWYRQQPGQSLTLIATANQGSEATYESGFVIDKFPISRPNLTFSTLTVSNMSPEDSSIYLCSVGVDRLQPQHFGDGTRLSIL.